The 8 T cell receptor beta chains listed next were all sequenced from one sample in a study of shared clonotypes between healthy human individuals. Produced via immunoSEQ multiplex PCR; TCRdb's table is partial and in-frame only. The table includes over 850,000 clones, 70% to 80% detected once. Input material: memory CD4+ T cells from PBMCs. This sample's subset: CD45RA-negative fraction. Receptors originate from a man younger than 35 in good health. Some clones in this sample may be carry-over from other donors' samples.

V is TRBV29-1 and J is TRBJ2-5; 7 bases line up with TRBD1. Per germline, CDR1 SQVTM and CDR2 ANQGSEA. The CDR3 covers 14 residues. J was trimmed by 4 bases and V by 3 bases; bases with no gene match: 8. This CDR3 is CSVDLRGTVETQYF. The DNA of the CDR3 is TGCAGCGTTGATCTTCGAGGGACAGTAGAGACCCAGTACTTC.

Here the CDR3 reads CASSSPKVADTQYF. CDR3 sequence (DNA): TGTGCCAGCAGCTCCCCAAAGGTAGCAGATACGCAGTATTTT. The chain joins TRBV7-2 to TRBJ2-3, with D unclear. V lost 4 bases to trimming and J lost 4 bases, with 12 bases between them. The CDR3 extends over 14 amino acids. The germline V gene encodes CDR1 SGHTA and CDR2 FQGNSA.

V gene TRBV7-3 combines with J gene TRBJ2-2; no reliable D call. Trimming stripped 2 bases from V and 5 bases from J, with 9 bases between. Germline CDR1 and CDR2: SGHTA and FQGTGA. The CDR3 runs to 14 residues. The CDR3 coding sequence is TGTGCCAGCAGCTTACTCTACCCGACCGGGGAGCTGTTTTTT. This sequence encodes CASSLLYPTGELFF.

CDR3 amino acids: CASSPTTLLDYTF. The CDR3, as DNA: TGTGCCAGCAGCCCGACCACACTATTGGACTACACCTTC. This sequence joins TRBV5-6 and TRBJ1-2, with D uncertain. CDR3 length equals 13 residues. Germline V CDR1 and CDR2: SGHDT, YYEEEE. Deletions cut 4 bases from V and 10 bases from J, with 17 bases between.

This chain joins TRBV5-6 and TRBJ2-5; D unclear. Gene TRBJ2-7 matches the end of the DNA better, so the J call may be wrong. Germline assignment: CDR1 SGHDT and CDR2 YYEEEE. CDR3 length: 13 residues. CDR3 nucleotide sequence: TGTGCCAGCAGCTTGTTGGCGCCCTACGAGCAGTACTTC. Its translation: CASSLLAPYEQYF.

This clone was counted a single time. J is TRBJ2-2 and V is TRBV27, with 7 bases lining up with TRBD2. The germline V gene has CDR1 MNHEY and CDR2 SMNVEV (reference sequence). The CDR3 is 16 residues long. Unmatched junction bases numbered 11, after V lost 3 bases and J lost 7 bases. CDR3 sequence reads: CASSFRENGGSGELFF. The CDR3 DNA reads TGTGCCAGCAGTTTCCGGGAGAATGGCGGGAGCGGGGAGCTGTTTTTT.

This sequence joins TRBV27 and TRBJ1-4; 7 bases agree with TRBD1. The CDR3 length is 14 residues. With 4 bases clipped from V and 7 bases from J, the junction kept 6 bases outside the gene matches. The germline gives CDR1 MNHEY, CDR2 SMNVEV (reference sequence). Here the CDR3 DNA reads TGTGCCAGCAGTTCTAAGGGGGCCCCTGAAAAACTGTTTTTT. As protein: CASSSKGAPEKLFF.

The genes are TRBV21-1 and TRBJ1-2. TRBV21-1 represents a pseudogene. The CDR3 runs 12 residues. The CDR3 nucleotides read TGTGCCGGTACTCCAGAGGACTATGGCTACACCTTC. Amino acids: CAGTPEDYGYTF.